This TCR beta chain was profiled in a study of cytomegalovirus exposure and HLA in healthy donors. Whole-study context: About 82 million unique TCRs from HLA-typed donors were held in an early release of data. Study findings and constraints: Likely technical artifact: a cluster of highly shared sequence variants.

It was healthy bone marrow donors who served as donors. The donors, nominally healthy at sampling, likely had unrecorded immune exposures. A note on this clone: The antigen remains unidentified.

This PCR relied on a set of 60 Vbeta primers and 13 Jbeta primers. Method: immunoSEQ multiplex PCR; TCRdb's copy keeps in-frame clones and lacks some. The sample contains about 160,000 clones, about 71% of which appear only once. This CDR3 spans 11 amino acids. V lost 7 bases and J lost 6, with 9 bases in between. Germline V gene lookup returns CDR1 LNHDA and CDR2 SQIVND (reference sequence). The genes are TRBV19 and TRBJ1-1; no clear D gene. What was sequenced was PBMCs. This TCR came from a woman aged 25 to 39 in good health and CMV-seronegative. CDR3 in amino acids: CASKRRAEAFF. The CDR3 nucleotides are TGTGCCAGTAAGCGACGCGCTGAAGCTTTCTTT.